The 29 T cell receptor beta chains listed next were all sequenced from one sample in a study of blood T cells in healthy people across ages. Primed by a sample-barcoded 5' primer and a J-beta primer mix, a second PCR proceeded for about 7 to 11 cycles. Using its own MiXCR run on the 5' RACE reads, TCRdb lists one record per CDR3 protein. The sample shows roughly 680,000 distinct CDR3 sequences, 21% of them seen only once. Sequencing input: blood. The receptors were sampled from a man in his 70s in good health.

This clonotype was recorded at least ten times. The CDR3 sequence: CASSLFPPPTSEKLFF. CDR3 DNA: TGTGCCAGCAGCTTATTCCCCCCACCAACCAGTGAAAAACTGTTTTTT. This chain uses TRBV7-2 with TRBJ1-4, with no clear D. CDR3 size: 16 residues. Germline-derived CDR1 and CDR2 are SGHTA and FQGNSA. Trimming took 2 bases from V and 7 from J, leaving 17 bases between them.

This chain links TRBV14 with TRBJ1-2, with D unresolved. Germline CDR1 and CDR2: SGHDN and FVKESK. Trimming left V 0 bases short and J 3 bases short, with 11 bases between. This CDR3 contains 15 residues. The CDR3, as DNA: TGTGCCAGCAGCCAAGAATCAACGTTAGACTATGGCTACACCTTC. The encoded protein is CASSQESTLDYGYTF.

The genes are TRBV4-2 and TRBJ2-7, with TRBD2 matching over 10 bases. Germline V gene data show CDR1 as LGHNA and CDR2 as YNFKEQ. The ends lost 0 bases at V and 4 bases at J; junction bases unmatched: 15. CDR3 length: 19 residues. For the CDR3, the DNA is TGTGCCAGCAGCCAAGATAGGACTAGCGGAGGAGAGATAGTTTACGAGCAGTACTTC. It encodes CASSQDRTSGGEIVYEQYF.

V is TRBV20-1 and J is TRBJ2-1, with TRBD2 matching over 11 bases. Unmatched junction bases numbered 6, after V lost 5 bases and J lost 6 bases. CDR1 is DFQATT, CDR2 SNEGSKA, per germline (reference sequence). This CDR3 spans 14 amino acids. The DNA of the CDR3 is TGCAGTGCTGGTAGCGGGAGGGCCATCAATGAGCAGTTCTTC. Its translation is CSAGSGRAINEQFF.

The chain links TRBV5-1 to TRBJ2-7; a possible D gene is TRBD2 (6 bases). Deletions cut 0 bases from V and 1 base from J, with 17 bases between. Germline loops: CDR1 SGHRS, CDR2 YFSETQ. The CDR3 totals 17 residues. The CDR3 DNA reads as TGCGCCAGCAGCTTGGATCTCGGTAGCGGAGCATCCTACGAGCAGTACTTC. It encodes CASSLDLGSGASYEQYF. Complete variable domain (other parts from reference TRBV5-1 and TRBJ2-7): KAGVTQTPRYLIKTRGQQVTLSCSPISGHRSVSWYQQTPGQGLQFLFEYFSETQRNKGNFPGRFSGRQFSNSRSEMNVSTLELGDSALYLCASSLDLGSGASYEQYFGPGTRLTVT.

The chain combines TRBV12-3 or TRBV12-4 with TRBJ2-3; D gene ambiguous. With 8 bases removed from V and 11 bases from J, the gap between germline ends came to 14 bases. This CDR3 spans 11 amino acids. CDR3 in DNA: TGTGCCAGCGGGGTCACAGATGTGCAGTATTTT. Its protein is CASGVTDVQYF.

This rearrangement joins TRBV15 to TRBJ2-2, with TRBD2 matching over 8 bases. Germline V gene sequence: CDR1 LNHNV, CDR2 YYDKDF (reference sequence). V shed 7 bases, J shed 6 bases, and the junction held 4 bases outside the gene matches. The CDR3 is 13 amino acids. The CDR3 DNA reads as TGTGCCACCACATCGGGAGGGCCCGGGGAGCTGTTTTTT. Translation: CATTSGGPGELFF. The full variable domain, in which reference TRBV15 and TRBJ2-2 provide the parts outside the CDR3, is DAMVIQNPRYQVTQFGKPVTLSCSQTLNHNVMYWYQQKSSQAPKLLFHYYDKDFNNEADTPDNFQSRRPNTSFCFLDIRSPGLGDTAMYLCATTSGGPGELFFGEGSRLTVL.

This clonotype was seen only a few times. The V call is TRBV10-3, the J call TRBJ1-2; possibly TRBD1 for D (5 bases). The CDR3 sequence is 12 residues long. V was pared by 11 bases and J by 0 bases, with 10 bases between. Germline V gene sequence: CDR1 ENHRY, CDR2 SYGVKD. The CDR3 reads CAARATNYGYTF. CDR3 bases: TGTGCCGCCAGGGCTACTAACTATGGCTACACCTTC.

The rearrangement uses TRBV28 and TRBJ2-5; a possible D gene is TRBD1 (6 bases). Trimming removed 6 bases at V and 5 bases at J, with 19 bases between. The CDR3 runs to 15 residues. The V gene's germline CDR1 is MDHEN and CDR2 SYDVKM. CDR3 loop: CASSLTGFRAETQYF. CDR3 DNA: TGTGCCAGCAGCCTAACAGGGTTTCGTGCGGAGACCCAGTACTTC.

This chain joins TRBV20-1 and TRBJ1-2; 10 positions agree with TRBD1. Germline values: CDR1 DFQATT, CDR2 SNEGSKA (reference sequence). Trimming cost V 3 bases and J 8 bases; bases outside gene matches: 3. There are 12 residues in the CDR3. The DNA of the CDR3 is TGCAGTGCTAGGGGACAGGGGAGGGGCTACACCTTC. Translating gives CSARGQGRGYTF.

V usage is TRBV18 and J usage is TRBJ2-4; 7 bases are shared with TRBD1. The germline V gene encodes CDR1 KGHSH and CDR2 LQKENI. V shed 2 bases, J shed 3 bases, and the junction held 10 bases outside the gene matches. This CDR3 is 17 amino acids long. The CDR3 region has the DNA TGTGCCAGCTCACCAATATCCACAGGGGACGGCAAAAACATTCAGTACTTC. Protein: CASSPISTGDGKNIQYF.

This clonotype was counted between two and nine times. V is TRBV6-5 and J is TRBJ1-2; maybe TRBD1 (6 bases). Germline V lookup: CDR1 MNHEY, CDR2 SVGAGI. V was pared by 6 bases and J by 8 bases, with 16 bases between. The CDR3 has 13 residues. The chain's CDR3 is CASSLNRDGGYTF. CDR3 nucleotides: TGTGCCAGCAGCCTGAACAGGGACGGCGGCTACACCTTC.

The chain has TRBV2 and TRBJ2-1; no clear D. Trimming took off 2 bases at V and 12 bases at J, with 11 bases between the two ends. The germline V gene encodes CDR1 SNHLY and CDR2 FYNNEI. This CDR3 is built from 12 residues. CDR3 nucleotide sequence: TGTGCCAGCAGTGAACGCCTTGGGCGGCAGTTCTTC. It codes for CASSERLGRQFF.

A few counts support this clonotype. A much larger clone lies a single base off, so this may be a read error. The genes are TRBV24-1 and TRBJ2-1, with D possibly matching TRBD2 (5 bases). The J call is doubtful: the DNA matches TRBJ2-5 better. Germline values: CDR1 KGHDR, CDR2 SFDVKD. This CDR3 comprises 15 residues. CDR3 loop: CATSDIQGSVEAQYF. The CDR3 region has the DNA TGTGCCACCAGTGATATCCAAGGAAGTGTGGAGGCCCAGTACTTC.

This clonotype was observed a handful of times. The chain carries TRBV29-1 and TRBJ2-1, with D tentatively TRBD2 (6 bases). The CDR3 covers 14 residues. V gave up 6 bases and J gave up 1 base, with 13 bases separating them. Per the germline V gene, CDR1 is SQVTM and CDR2 is ANQGSEA. The CDR3 loop is CSVRDSLSYNEQFF. The CDR3 nucleotides are TGCAGCGTGAGGGACTCACTTTCCTACAATGAGCAGTTCTTC.

This clonotype was seen many times. J is TRBJ2-1 and V is TRBV13; TRBD1 matches at 7 bases. Germline V CDR1 and CDR2: PRHDT, FYEKMQ (reference sequence). Trimming removed 5 bases from V and 1 base from J; junction bases left unmatched: 8. The CDR3 extends over 16 amino acids. The CDR3, as DNA: TGTGCCAGCAGCCCAGAGGGGGCGGCGTCCTACAATGAGCAGTTCTTC. Encoded protein: CASSPEGAASYNEQFF.

This clonotype has just a few counts. V is TRBV7-6 and J is TRBJ2-7; 11 bases agree with TRBD2. J was trimmed by 5 bases and V by 1 base; bases with no gene match: 7. The CDR3 runs 16 residues. CDR1 SGHVS and CDR2 FNYEAQ come from the germline V gene. In DNA form, the CDR3 reads TGTGCCAGCAGCTTAGAAACTAGCGGGAGAGCCAACGAGCAGTACTTC. Encoded protein: CASSLETSGRANEQYF. Supplemented by reference TRBV7-6 and TRBJ2-7, the full variable domain reads GAGVSQSPRYKVTKRGQDVALRCDPISGHVSLYWYRQALGQGPEFLTYFNYEAQQDKSGLPNDRFSAERPEGSISTLTIQRTEQRDSAMYRCASSLETSGRANEQYFGPGTRLTVT.

The J gene is TRBJ2-7, the V gene TRBV28; a weak D match, TRBD1 (6 bases). CDR1 and CDR2 (germline): MDHEN, SYDVKM. This CDR3 spans 14 amino acids. V was shortened by 4 bases and J by 2 bases, with 12 bases between the two germline ends. The CDR3 DNA is TGTGCCAGCAGTTCCCGGGACAAGCCCTACGAGCAGTACTTC. Translated: CASSSRDKPYEQYF. The variable domain in full, completed from reference TRBV28 and TRBJ2-7, reads DVKVTQSSRYLVKRTGEKVFLECVQDMDHENMFWYRQDPGLGLRLIYFSYDVKMKEKGDIPEGYSVSREKKERFSLILESASTNQTSMYLCASSSRDKPYEQYFGPGTRLTVT.

This clonotype was detected a few times. The chain is built from TRBV6-6 and TRBJ2-1; a weak D match, TRBD1 (6 bases). There are 13 residues in the CDR3. Germline V gene sequence: CDR1 MNHNY, CDR2 SVGAGI (reference sequence). V lost 8 bases, J lost 10 bases, and 18 bases lay in between. Here the CDR3 DNA reads TGTGCCAGCCTCACCAGGGGCGGCCTGGAGCAGTTCTTC. Amino acid sequence: CASLTRGGLEQFF.

The J gene is TRBJ2-4, the V gene TRBV7-2; D call uncertain. There are 16 residues in the CDR3. CDR1 SGHTA and CDR2 FQGNSA come from the germline V gene. Trimming stripped 4 bases from V and 0 bases from J, with 13 bases between. The CDR3 loop reads CASSSLTELAKNIQYF. The CDR3 DNA is TGTGCCAGCAGCTCACTAACGGAATTAGCCAAAAACATTCAGTACTTC.

Comment on this clonotype: Lacking the conserved final phenylalanine or tryptophan, this CDR3 likely reflects a read error. This chain connects TRBV3-1 to TRBJ2-1; 7 bases align to TRBD2. This CDR3 region has 16 residues. Germline V gene data show CDR1 as LGHDT and CDR2 as YNNKEL (reference sequence). CDR3 DNA: TGTGCCGGCAGCCAAATCGGGGAGGGATCCCACAATGAGCAGTTCCTC. Encoded protein: CAGSQIGEGSHNEQFL.

This clonotype was detected a few times. The chain joins TRBV7-2 to TRBJ2-1; 12 bases match TRBD2. J was trimmed by 6 bases and V by 5 bases; bases with no gene match: 5. Per germline, CDR1 SGHTA and CDR2 FQGNSA. The CDR3 runs to 15 residues. Here the CDR3 reads CASSPPTSGSNEQFF. CDR3 nucleotides: TGTGCCAGCAGCCCGCCGACTAGCGGGAGCAATGAGCAGTTCTTC.

This clonotype was detected a few times. The chain uses TRBV7-8 and TRBJ2-5; D remains ambiguous. CDR1 is SGHVS and CDR2 is FQNEAQ in the germline V gene. The CDR3 runs 13 residues. The germline V and J ends were trimmed by 3 bases and 5 bases, with 10 bases remaining between them. CDR3 region: CASSFPKGETQYF. The DNA for the CDR3 is TGTGCCAGCAGCTTCCCGAAAGGGGAGACCCAGTACTTC.

The chain links TRBV4-2 to TRBJ2-4, with D unclear. The length of the CDR3 is 15 residues. Germline CDR1 is LGHNA and CDR2 is YNFKEQ. V lost 0 bases and J lost 3, with 9 bases in between. The CDR3 DNA reads TGTGCCAGCAGCCAAGAGGGTGTTGGCAAAAACATTCAGTACTTC. As protein: CASSQEGVGKNIQYF.

In this sample, this clonotype turned up a few times. CDR3 DNA sequence: TGTGCCAGCAAAAGGGGTGATTCGAACACCGGGGAGCTGTTTTTT. This codes for CASKRGDSNTGELFF. This chain uses TRBV28 with TRBJ2-2, with a tentative D call TRBD1 (5 bases). The CDR3 contains 15 residues. CDR1 MDHEN and CDR2 SYDVKM come from the germline V gene. V was clipped by 7 bases and J by 0 bases, with 12 bases between them.

The rearrangement uses TRBV6-4 and TRBJ2-3; 12 bases are a match to TRBD1. Germline V gene lookup returns CDR1 MRHNA and CDR2 SNTAGT. This CDR3 has 16 residues. The J segment lost 4 bases and the V segment lost 3 bases, leaving 5 bases of the junction unmatched. The CDR3 loop reads CASSEEGQGAADTQYF. The CDR3 DNA reads as TGTGCCAGCAGTGAAGAGGGACAGGGGGCGGCAGATACGCAGTATTTT.

The rearrangement uses TRBV19 and TRBJ2-1; no firm D call. This CDR3 is 16 amino acids long. The V end was cut by 1 base, the J end by 4 bases, with 14 bases between. Looked up from germline, CDR1 is LNHDA and CDR2 is SQIVND (reference sequence). The CDR3 sequence: CASSIVAQLGYNEQFF. CDR3 DNA: TGTGCCAGTAGTATAGTGGCGCAACTGGGGTACAATGAGCAGTTCTTC.

This clonotype was seen a few times. This chain links TRBV5-1 with TRBJ1-4; D is unclear. The germline V gene encodes CDR1 SGHRS and CDR2 YFSETQ. Trimming pared 0 bases from V and 5 bases from J, leaving 8 bases between. The CDR3 consists of 14 residues. CDR3 coding DNA: TGCGCCAGCAGCTTGGAGGCCGGGAATGAAAAACTGTTTTTT. It yields the protein CASSLEAGNEKLFF.

The rearrangement links TRBV4-3 to TRBJ2-5; D may be TRBD2 (6 bases). CDR3 length: 14 amino acids. CDR1 and CDR2 from the germline V gene are LGHNA and YSLEER. V lost 1 base and J lost 5, with 11 bases in between. The CDR3 region has the DNA TGCGCCAGCAGCCAAGGAACGGAGGGTGAGACCCAGTACTTC. It is translated as CASSQGTEGETQYF.